This T cell receptor beta chain is from a study of control samples from healthy donors and cancer patients (dated by TCRdb to the early 2020s). About this clone: Its target antigen remains unknown. Per-nucleotide qualities are absent, and no much larger clonotype sits a single base away.

The library was made by the immunoSEQ multiplex PCR assay. Imported from immuneACCESS, the table was reduced by TCRdb to in-frame sequences with V and J called. These copies leave out some clones; in studies compared against another copy, an unresolved V gene accounts for under half, and the cause of the remainder is not known. A total of 85,000 to 90,000 clones appear in this sample, 85% to 90% of them only once. The ten most abundant clones make up about 9.5% of the sample. The clonotype comes from a woman between 45 and 65 years old with colorectal cancer. The material sequenced was PBMCs.

The DNA sequence follows: TGTGCCAGCAGCCAATTCTTCCGGACTTTGGGGGAGCAGTTCTTC. It specifies CASSQFFRTLGEQFF. The chain employs TRBV3-1 (or the pseudogene TRBV3-2) and TRBJ2-1, with a weak D call of TRBD2 (5 bases match). According to the germline V gene (reference sequence), CDR1 reads LGHDT and CDR2 reads YNNKEL. Its CDR3 holds 15 amino acids, cysteine through phenylalanine. Only the CDR3 DNA is retained, 45 bases long and in frame from the first base. Trimming costs V 2 bases and J 10 bases, and their ends lie 18 bases apart.